This T cell receptor (beta chain) comes out of a study of shared clonotypes between healthy human individuals. The CDR3 covers 16 residues. Trimming left V 2 bases short and J 4 bases short, with 14 bases between. From germline, CDR1 is MDHEN and CDR2 SYDVKM. Assay used: immunoSEQ multiplex PCR; TCRdb lists only in-frame clones, some missing. The sample lists 2 million to 3 million clones, 80% to 95% occurring once. Sequences were obtained from naive CD4+ T cells from PBMCs. Stated subset: CD45RA+ positively selected. The clonotype originates from a man between 18 and 29 years old in good health. Some clones in this sample may be carry-over from other donors' samples. This sequence joins TRBV28 and TRBJ1-4; D not resolved. CDR3 amino acids: CASSLPSIRVNEKLFF. CDR3 nucleotides: TGTGCCAGCAGTTTACCCAGCATCCGGGTTAATGAAAAACTGTTTTTT. Full variable domain (outside the CDR3, taken from reference TRBV28 and TRBJ1-4): DVKVTQSSRYLVKRTGEKVFLECVQDMDHENMFWYRQDPGLGLRLIYFSYDVKMKEKGDIPEGYSVSREKKERFSLILESASTNQTSMYLCASSLPSIRVNEKLFFGSGTQLSVL.